The clone carrying this T cell receptor (beta chain) was found a few times. The germline gene is not matched at one end of the junction; a read error may be the cause. TCRdb's table, derived via immunoSEQ multiplex PCR, lists solely in-frame clones and lacks some. The sample shows about 15,000 clones, about 60% of them seen only once. Germline V gene lookup returns CDR1 SGHAT and CDR2 FQNNGV. The CDR3 is 13 residues long. The entry originates in a study of OX40 agonist ivuxolimab in advanced cancers. The input for sequencing was CD4+ or CD8+ T cells sorted from blood, taken in a trial of the OX40 agonist ivuxolimab. The TCR originated in an adult with an advanced solid tumor such as melanoma, head and neck, liver or kidney cancer. The chain has TRBV11-2 and TRBJ2-7; D is unclear. CDR3 nucleotides: TGTGCCAGCAGGTTAGGACGGACCTACGAGCAGTACTTC. This gives the protein CASRLGRTYEQYF.